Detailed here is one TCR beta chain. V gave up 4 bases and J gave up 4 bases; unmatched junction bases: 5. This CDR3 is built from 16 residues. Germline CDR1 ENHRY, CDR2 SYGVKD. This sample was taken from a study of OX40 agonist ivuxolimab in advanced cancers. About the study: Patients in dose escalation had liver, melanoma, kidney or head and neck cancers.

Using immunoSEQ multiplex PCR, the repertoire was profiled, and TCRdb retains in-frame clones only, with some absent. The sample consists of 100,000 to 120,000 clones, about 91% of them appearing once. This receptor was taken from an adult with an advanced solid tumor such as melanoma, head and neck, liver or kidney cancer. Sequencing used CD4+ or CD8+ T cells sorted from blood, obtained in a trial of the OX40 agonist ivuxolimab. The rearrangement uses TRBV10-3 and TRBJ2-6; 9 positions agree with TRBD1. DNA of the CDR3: TGTGCCATCAGTGGGAGGACAGGGGCCGGGGCCAACGTCCTGACTTTC. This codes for CAISGRTGAGANVLTF.